The sequence of this T cell receptor beta chain was determined in a study of blood T cells in healthy people across ages. This clonotype has more than one count but fewer than ten. The germline gives CDR1 ENHRY, CDR2 SYGVKD. This CDR3 contains 15 residues. Trimming stripped 0 bases from V and 8 bases from J, with 13 bases between. The donors, healthy Caucasians from Russia, were aged roughly 6 to 90. Using a J-beta primer mix together with a sample-barcoded 5' primer, a second PCR was run for roughly 6 to 12 cycles. TCRdb re-derived calls from the 5' RACE reads in MiXCR, one entry per CDR3 protein. Among 1 million to 1.2 million distinct CDR3 sequences, 35% to 45% were seen once, and the ten largest hold about 12%.

The TCR originated in a man between 18 and 29 years old in good health. Input material: blood. The chain couples TRBV10-3 to TRBJ1-4; the D gene is possibly TRBD1 (5 bases). The CDR3 region is CAISESGGEREKLFF. For the CDR3, the DNA is TGTGCCATCAGTGAGTCCGGGGGAGAGCGGGAAAAACTGTTTTTT.